Detailed here is one T cell receptor beta chain. The sample comes from a study of blood T cell repertoires in COVID-19. Study-level background: Material from acute and convalescent COVID-19 was sourced from the United States, Italy and Spain. From T cells, B-cell-depleted T cells, or PBMCs came the material, which was cDNA or gDNA.

Patients of the Seattle cohort, enrolled during active infection, were followed longitudinally. In the original workflow: Amplification of reference gene primers was used by the study to estimate nucleated cell counts. Clones were read by immunoSEQ multiplex PCR, and TCRdb kept only the in-frame ones, dropping some. The V and J calls and clone size were taken over from that table, and D and trimming were inferred from the DNA. The table shows roughly 160,000 clones, with around nine tenths occurring only once. The CDR3 is 16 amino acids. V was clipped by 0 bases and J by 2 bases; unmatched bases: 6. CDR1 SGHDN and CDR2 FVKESK come from the germline V gene.

The genes are TRBV14 and TRBJ2-5; TRBD2 matches at 7 bases. This clonotype originated in a woman aged 70-85 years with COVID-19, enrolled during active disease. The sample taken for sequencing was peripheral blood. The chain's CDR3 is CASSQELGTTQETQYF. The CDR3 region has the DNA TGTGCCAGCAGCCAAGAACTTGGGACTACACAAGAGACCCAGTACTTC.